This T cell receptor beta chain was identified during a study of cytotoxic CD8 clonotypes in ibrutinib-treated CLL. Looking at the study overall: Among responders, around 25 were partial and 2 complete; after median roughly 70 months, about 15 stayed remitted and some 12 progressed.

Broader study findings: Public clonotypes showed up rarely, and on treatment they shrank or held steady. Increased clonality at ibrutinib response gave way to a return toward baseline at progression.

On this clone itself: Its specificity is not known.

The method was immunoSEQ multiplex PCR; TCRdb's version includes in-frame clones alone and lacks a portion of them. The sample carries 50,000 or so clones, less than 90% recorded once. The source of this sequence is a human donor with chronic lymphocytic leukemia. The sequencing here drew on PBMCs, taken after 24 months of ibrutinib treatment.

The CDR3 loop reads CASSLRLTGLNTGELFF. CDR3 DNA sequence: TGTGCCAGCAGCTTAAGGCTGACAGGGTTGAACACCGGGGAGCTGTTTTTT. The genes are TRBV7-8 and TRBJ2-2, with 7 bases lining up with TRBD1. From germline, CDR1 is SGHVS and CDR2 FQNEAQ. The V segment lost 2 bases and the J segment 1 base; nucleotides outside the gene matches: 7. There are 17 residues in the CDR3.